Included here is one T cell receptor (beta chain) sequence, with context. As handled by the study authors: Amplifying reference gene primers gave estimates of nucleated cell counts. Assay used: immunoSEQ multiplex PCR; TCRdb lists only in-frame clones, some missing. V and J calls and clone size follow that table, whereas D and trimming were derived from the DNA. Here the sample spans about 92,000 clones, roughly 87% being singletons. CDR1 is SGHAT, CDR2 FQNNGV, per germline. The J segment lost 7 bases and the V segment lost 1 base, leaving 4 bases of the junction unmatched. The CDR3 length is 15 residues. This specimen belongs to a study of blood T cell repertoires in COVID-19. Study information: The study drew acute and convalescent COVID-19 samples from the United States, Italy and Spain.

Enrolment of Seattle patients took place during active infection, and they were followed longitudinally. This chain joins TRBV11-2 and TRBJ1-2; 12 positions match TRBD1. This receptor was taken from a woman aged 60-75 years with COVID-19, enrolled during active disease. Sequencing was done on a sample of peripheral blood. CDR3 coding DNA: TGTGCCAGCAGCTTAGTCGGGACAGGGGGCGGTGGCTACACCTTC. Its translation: CASSLVGTGGGGYTF.